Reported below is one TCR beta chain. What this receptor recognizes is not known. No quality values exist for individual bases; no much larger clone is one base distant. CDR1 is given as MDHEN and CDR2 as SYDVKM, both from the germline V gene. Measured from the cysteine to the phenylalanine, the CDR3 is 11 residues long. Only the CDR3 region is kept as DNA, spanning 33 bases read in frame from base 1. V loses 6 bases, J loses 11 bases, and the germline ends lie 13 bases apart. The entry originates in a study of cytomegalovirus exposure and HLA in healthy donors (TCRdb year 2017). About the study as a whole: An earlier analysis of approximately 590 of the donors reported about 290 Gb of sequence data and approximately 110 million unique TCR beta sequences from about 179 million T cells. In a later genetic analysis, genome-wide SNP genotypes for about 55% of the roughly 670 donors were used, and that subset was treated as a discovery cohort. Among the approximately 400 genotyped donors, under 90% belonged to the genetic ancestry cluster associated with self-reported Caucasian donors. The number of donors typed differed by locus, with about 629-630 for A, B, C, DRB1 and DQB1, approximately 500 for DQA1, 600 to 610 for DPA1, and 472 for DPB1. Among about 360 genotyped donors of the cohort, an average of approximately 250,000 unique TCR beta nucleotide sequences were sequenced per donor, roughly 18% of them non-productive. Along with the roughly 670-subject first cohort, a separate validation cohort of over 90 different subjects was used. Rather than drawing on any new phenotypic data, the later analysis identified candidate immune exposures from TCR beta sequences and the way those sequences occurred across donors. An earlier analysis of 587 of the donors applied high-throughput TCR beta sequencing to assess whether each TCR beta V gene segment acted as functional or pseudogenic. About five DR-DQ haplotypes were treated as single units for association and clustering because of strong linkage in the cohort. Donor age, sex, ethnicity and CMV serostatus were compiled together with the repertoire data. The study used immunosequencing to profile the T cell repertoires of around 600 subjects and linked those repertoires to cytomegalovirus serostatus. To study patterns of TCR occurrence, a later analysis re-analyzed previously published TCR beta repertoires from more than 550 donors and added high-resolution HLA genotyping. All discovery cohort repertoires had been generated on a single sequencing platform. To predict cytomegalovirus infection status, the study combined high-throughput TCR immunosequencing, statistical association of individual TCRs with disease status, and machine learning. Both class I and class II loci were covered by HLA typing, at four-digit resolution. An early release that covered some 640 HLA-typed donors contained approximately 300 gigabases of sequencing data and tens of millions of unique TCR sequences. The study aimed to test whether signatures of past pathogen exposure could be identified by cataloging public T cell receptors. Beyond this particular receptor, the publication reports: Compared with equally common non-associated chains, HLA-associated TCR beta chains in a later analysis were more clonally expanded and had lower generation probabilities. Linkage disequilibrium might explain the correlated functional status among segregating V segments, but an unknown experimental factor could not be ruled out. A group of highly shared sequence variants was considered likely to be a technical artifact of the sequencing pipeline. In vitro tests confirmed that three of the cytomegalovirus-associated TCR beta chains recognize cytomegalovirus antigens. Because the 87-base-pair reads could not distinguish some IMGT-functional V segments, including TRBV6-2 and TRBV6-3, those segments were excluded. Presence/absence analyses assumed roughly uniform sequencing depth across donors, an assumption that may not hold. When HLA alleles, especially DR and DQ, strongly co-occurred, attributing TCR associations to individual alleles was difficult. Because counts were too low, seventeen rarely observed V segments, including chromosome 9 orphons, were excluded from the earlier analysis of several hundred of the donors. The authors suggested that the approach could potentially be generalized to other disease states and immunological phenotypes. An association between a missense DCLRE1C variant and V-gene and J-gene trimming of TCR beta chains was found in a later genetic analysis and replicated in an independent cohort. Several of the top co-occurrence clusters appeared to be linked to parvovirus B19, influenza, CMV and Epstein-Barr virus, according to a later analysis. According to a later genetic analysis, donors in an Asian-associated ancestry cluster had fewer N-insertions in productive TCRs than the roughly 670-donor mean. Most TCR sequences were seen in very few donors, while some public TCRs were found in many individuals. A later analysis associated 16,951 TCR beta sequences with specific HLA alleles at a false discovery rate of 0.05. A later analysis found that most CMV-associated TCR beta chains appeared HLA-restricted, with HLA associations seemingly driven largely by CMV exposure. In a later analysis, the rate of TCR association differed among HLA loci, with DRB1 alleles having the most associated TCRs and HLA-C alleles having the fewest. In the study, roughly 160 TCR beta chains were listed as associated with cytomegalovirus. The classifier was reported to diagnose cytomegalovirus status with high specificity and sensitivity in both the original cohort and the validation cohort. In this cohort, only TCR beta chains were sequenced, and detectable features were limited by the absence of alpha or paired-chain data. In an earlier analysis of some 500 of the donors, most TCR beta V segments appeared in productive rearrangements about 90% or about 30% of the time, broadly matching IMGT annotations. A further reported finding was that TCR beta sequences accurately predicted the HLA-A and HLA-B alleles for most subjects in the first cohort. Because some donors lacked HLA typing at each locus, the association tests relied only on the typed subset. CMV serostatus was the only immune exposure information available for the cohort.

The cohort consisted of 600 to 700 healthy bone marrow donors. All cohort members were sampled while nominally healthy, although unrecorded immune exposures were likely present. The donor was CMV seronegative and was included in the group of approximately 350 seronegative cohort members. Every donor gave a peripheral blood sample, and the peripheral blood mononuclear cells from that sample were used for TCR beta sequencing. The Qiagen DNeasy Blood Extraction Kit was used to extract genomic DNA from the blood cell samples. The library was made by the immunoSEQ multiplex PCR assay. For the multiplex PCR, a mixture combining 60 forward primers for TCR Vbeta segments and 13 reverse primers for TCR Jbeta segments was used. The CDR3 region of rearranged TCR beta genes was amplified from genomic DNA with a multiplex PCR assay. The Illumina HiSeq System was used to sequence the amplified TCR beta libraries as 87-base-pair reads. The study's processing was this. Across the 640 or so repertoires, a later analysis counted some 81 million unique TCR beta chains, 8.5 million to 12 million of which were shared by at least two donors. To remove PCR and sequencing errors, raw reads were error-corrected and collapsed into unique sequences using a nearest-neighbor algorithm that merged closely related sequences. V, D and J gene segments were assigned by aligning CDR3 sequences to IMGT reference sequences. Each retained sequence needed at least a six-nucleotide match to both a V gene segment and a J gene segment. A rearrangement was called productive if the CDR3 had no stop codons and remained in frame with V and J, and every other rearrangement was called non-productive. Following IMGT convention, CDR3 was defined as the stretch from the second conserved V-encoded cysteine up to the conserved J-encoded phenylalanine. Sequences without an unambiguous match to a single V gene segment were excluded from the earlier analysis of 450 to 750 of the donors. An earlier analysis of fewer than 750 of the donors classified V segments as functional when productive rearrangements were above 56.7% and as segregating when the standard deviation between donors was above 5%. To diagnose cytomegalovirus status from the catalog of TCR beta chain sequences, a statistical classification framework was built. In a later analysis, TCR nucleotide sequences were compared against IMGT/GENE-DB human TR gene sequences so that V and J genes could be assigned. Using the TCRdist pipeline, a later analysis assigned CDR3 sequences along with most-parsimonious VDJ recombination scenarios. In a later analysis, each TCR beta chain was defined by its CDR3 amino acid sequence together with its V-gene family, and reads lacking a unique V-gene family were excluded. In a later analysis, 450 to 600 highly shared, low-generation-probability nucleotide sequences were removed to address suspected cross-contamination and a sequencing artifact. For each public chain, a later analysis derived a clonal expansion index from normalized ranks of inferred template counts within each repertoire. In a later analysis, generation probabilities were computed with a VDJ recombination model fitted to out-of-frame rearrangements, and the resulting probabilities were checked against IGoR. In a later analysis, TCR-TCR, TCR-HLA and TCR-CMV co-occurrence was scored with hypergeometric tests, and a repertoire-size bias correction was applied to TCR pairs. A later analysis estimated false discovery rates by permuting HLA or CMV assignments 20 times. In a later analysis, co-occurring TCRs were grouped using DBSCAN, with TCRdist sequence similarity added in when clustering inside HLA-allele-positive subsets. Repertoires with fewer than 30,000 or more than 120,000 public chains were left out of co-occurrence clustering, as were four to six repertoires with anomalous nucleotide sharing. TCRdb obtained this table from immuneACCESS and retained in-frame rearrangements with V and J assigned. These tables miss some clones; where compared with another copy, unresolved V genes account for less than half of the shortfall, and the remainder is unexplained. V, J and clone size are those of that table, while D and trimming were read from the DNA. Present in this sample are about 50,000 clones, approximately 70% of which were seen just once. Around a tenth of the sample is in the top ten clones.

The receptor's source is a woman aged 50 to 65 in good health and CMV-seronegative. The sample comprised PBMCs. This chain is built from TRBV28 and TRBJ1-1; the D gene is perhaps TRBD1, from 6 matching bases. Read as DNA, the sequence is TGTGCCAGCAGGGGTAACAGGGCTGCTTTCTTT. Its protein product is CASRGNRAAFF.